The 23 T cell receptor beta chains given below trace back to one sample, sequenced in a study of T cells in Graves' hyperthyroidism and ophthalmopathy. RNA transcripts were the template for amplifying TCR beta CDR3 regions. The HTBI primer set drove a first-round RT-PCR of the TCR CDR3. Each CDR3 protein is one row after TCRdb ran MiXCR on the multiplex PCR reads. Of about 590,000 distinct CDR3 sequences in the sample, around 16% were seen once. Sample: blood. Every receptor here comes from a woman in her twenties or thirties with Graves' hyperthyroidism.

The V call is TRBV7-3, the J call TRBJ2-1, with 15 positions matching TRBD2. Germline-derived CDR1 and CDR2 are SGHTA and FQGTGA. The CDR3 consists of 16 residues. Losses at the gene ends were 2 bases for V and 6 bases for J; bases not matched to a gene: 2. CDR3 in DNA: TGTGCCAGCAGCTTAGGACTAGCGGGAGGGCTCAATGAGCAGTTCTTC. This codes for CASSLGLAGGLNEQFF. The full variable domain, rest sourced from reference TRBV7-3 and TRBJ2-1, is GAGVSQTPSNKVTEKGKYVELRCDPISGHTALYWYRQSLGQGPEFLIYFQGTGAADDSGLPNDRFFAVRPEGSVSTLKIQRTERGDSAVYLCASSLGLAGGLNEQFFGPGTRLTVL.

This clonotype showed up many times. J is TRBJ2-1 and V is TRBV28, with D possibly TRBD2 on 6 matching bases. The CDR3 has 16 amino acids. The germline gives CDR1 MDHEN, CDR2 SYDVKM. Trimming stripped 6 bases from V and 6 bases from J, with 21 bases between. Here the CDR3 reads CASRDPSAAAFNEQFF. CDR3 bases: TGTGCCAGCAGGGATCCTAGCGCCGCGGCCTTCAATGAGCAGTTCTTC.

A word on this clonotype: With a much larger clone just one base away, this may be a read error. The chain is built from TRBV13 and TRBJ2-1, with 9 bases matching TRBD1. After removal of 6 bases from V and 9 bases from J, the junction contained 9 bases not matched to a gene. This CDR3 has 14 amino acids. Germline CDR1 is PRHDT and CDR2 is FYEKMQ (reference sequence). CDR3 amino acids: CASRDRGATGEQFF. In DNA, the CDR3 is TGTGCCAGCAGGGACAGGGGCGCAACTGGTGAGCAGTTCTTC. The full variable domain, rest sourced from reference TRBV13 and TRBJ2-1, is AAGVIQSPRHLIKEKRETATLKCYPIPRHDTVYWYQQGPGQDPQFLISFYEKMQSDKGSIPDRFSAQQFSDYHSELNMSSLELGDSALYFCASRDRGATGEQFFGPGTRLTVL.

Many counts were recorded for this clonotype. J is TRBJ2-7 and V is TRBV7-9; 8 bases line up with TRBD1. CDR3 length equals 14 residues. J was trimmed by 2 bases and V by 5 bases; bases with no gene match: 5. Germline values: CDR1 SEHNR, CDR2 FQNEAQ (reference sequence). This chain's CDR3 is CASSAGQGPYEQYF. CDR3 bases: TGTGCCAGCAGCGCAGGACAGGGCCCCTACGAGCAGTACTTC.

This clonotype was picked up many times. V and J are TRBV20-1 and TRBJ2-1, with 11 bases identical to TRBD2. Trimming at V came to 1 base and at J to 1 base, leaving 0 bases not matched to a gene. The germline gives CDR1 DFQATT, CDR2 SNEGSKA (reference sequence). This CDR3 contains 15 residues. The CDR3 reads CSARGLAGSYNEQFF. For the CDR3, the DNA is TGCAGTGCTAGAGGACTAGCGGGGTCCTACAATGAGCAGTTCTTC.

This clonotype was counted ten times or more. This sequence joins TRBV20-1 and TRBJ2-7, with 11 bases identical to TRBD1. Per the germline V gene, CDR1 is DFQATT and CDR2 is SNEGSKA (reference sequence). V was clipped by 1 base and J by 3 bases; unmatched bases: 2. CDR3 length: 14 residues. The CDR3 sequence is CSARVGTGGYEQYF. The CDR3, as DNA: TGCAGTGCTAGAGTAGGGACAGGGGGCTACGAGCAGTACTTC.

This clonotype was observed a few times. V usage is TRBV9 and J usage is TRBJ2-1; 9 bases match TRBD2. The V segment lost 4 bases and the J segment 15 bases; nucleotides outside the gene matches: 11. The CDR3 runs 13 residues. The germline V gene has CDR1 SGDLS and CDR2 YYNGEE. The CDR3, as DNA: TGTGCCAGCAGCACGCGTATAGCGGGAGACGTGTTCTTC. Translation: CASSTRIAGDVFF.

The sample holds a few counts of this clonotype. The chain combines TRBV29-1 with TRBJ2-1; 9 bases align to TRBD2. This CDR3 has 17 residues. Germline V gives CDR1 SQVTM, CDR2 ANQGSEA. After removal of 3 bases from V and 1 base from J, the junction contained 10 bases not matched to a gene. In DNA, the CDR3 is TGCAGCGTTGATAGGCTAGCGGGAACCAAGTCCTACAATGAGCAGTTCTTC. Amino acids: CSVDRLAGTKSYNEQFF.

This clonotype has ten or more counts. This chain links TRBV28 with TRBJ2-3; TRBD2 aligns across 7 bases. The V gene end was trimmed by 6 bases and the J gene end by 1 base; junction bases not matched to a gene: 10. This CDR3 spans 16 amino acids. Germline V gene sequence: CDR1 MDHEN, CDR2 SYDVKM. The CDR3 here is CASRLTSTRGTDTQYF. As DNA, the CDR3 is TGTGCCAGCAGACTGACTAGCACCCGGGGCACAGATACGCAGTATTTT.

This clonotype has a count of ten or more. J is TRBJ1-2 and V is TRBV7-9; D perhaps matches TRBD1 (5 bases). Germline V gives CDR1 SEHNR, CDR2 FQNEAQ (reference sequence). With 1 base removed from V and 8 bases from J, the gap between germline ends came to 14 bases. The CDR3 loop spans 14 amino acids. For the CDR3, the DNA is TGTGCCAGCAGCTTAGTTCTCGGGGGTTACGGCTACACCTTC. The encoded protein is CASSLVLGGYGYTF.

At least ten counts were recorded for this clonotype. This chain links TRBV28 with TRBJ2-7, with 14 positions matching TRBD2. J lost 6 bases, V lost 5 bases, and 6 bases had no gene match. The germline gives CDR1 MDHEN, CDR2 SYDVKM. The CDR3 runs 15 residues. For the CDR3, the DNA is TGTGCCAGCAGTCCAGGACTAGCGGGAGGTCGCGAGCAGTACTTC. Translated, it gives CASSPGLAGGREQYF.

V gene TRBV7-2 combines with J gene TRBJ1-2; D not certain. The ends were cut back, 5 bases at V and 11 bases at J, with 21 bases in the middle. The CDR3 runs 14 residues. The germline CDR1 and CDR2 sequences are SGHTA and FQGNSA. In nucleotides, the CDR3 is TGTGCCAGCAGCCAATCCGGTGCCTCAGGCTTGTACACCTTC. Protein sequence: CASSQSGASGLYTF. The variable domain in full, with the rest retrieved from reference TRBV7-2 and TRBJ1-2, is GAGVSQSPSNKVTEKGKDVELRCDPISGHTALYWYRQSLGQGLEFLIYFQGNSAPDKSGLPSDRFSAERTGGSVSTLTIQRTQQEDSAVYLCASSQSGASGLYTFGSGTRLTVV.

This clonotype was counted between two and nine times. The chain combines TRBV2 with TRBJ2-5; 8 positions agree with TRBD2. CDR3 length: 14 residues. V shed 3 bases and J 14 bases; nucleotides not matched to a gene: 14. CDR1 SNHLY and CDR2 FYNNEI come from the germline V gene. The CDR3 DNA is TGTGCCAGCAGTGAGATAGCTAGCGGGCCGGTATTTTACTTC. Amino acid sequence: CASSEIASGPVFYF.

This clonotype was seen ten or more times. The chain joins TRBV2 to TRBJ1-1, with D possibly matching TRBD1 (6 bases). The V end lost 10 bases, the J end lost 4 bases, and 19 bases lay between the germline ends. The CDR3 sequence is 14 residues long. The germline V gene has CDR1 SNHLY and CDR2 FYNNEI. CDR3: CATIRGQRGTEAFF. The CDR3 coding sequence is TGTGCCACCATCCGGGGGCAACGGGGCACTGAAGCTTTCTTT. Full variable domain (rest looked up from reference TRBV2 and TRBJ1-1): EPEVTQTPSHQVTQMGQEVILRCVPISNHLYFYWYRQILGQKVEFLVSFYNNEISEKSEIFDDQFSVERPDGSNFTLKIRSTKLEDSAMYFCATIRGQRGTEAFFGQGTRLTVV.

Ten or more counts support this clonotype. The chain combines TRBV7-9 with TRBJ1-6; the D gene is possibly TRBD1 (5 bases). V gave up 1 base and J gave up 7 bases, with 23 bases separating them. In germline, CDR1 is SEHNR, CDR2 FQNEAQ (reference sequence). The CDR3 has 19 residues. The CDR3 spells CASSLVVGALGSGNSPLHF. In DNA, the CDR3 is TGTGCCAGCAGCTTAGTTGTCGGGGCGCTCGGGAGCGGAAATTCACCCCTCCACTTT.

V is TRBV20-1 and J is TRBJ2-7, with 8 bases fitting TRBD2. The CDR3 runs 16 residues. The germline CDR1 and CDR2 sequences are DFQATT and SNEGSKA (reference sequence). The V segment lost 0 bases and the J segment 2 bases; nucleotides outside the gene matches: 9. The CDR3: CSARDPGVSGTYEQYF. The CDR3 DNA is TGCAGTGCTAGAGATCCCGGGGTTAGCGGGACCTACGAGCAGTACTTC.

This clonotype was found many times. CDR3 region: CASSFQGATGELFF. The CDR3 DNA follows: TGTGCCAGCAGCTTCCAGGGGGCAACCGGGGAGCTGTTTTTT. The genes are TRBV11-1 and TRBJ2-2; TRBD1 aligns across 8 bases. Germline CDR1 SGHAT, CDR2 FQDESV (reference sequence). Unmatched junction bases numbered 2, after V lost 3 bases and J lost 5 bases. The CDR3 spans 14 residues.

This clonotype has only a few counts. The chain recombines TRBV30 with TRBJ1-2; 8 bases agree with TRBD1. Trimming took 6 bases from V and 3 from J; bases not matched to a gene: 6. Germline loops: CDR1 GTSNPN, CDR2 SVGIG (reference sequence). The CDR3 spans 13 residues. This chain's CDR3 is CACGQGPDYGYTF. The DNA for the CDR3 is TGTGCCTGTGGACAGGGCCCAGACTATGGCTACACCTTC.

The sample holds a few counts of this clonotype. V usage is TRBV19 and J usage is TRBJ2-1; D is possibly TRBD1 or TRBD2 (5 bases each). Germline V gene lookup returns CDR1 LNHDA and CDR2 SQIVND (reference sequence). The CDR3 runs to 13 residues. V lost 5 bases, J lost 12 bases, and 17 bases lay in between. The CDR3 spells CASSFPSGRMQFF. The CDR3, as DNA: TGTGCCAGTAGTTTTCCTTCGGGGCGGATGCAGTTCTTC. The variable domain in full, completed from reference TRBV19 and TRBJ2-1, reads DGGITQSPKYLFRKEGQNVTLSCEQNLNHDAMYWYRQDPGQGLRLIYYSQIVNDFQKGDIAEGYSVSREKKESFPLTVTSAQKNPTAFYLCASSFPSGRMQFFGPGTRLTVL.

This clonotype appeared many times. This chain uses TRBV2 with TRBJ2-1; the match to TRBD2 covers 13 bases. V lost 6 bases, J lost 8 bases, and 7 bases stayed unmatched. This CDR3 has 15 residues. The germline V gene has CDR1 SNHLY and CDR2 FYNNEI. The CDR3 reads CASSRGLAGVHEQFF. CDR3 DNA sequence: TGTGCCAGCAGCAGAGGACTAGCGGGAGTCCATGAGCAGTTCTTC.

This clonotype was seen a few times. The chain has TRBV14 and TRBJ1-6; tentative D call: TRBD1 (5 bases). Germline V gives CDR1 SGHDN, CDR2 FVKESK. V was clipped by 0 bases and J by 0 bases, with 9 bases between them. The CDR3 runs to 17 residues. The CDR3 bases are TGTGCCAGCAGCCAAGATGGACACAGCTCCTATAATTCACCCCTCCACTTT. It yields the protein CASSQDGHSSYNSPLHF. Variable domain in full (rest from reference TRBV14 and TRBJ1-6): EAGVTQFPSHSVIEKGQTVTLRCDPISGHDNLYWYRRVMGKEIKFLLHFVKESKQDESGMPNNRFLAERTGGTYSTLKVQPAELEDSGVYFCASSQDGHSSYNSPLHFGNGTRLTVT.

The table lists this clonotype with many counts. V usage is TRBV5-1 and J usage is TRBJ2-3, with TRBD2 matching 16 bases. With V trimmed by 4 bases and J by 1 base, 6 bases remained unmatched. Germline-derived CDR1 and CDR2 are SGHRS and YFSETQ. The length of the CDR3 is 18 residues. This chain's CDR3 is CASSLGLAGGVGTDTQYF. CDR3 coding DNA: TGCGCCAGCAGCCTGGGACTAGCGGGAGGGGTCGGCACAGATACGCAGTATTTT. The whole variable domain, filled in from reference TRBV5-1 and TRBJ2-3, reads KAGVTQTPRYLIKTRGQQVTLSCSPISGHRSVSWYQQTPGQGLQFLFEYFSETQRNKGNFPGRFSGRQFSNSRSEMNVSTLELGDSALYLCASSLGLAGGVGTDTQYFGPGTRLTVL.

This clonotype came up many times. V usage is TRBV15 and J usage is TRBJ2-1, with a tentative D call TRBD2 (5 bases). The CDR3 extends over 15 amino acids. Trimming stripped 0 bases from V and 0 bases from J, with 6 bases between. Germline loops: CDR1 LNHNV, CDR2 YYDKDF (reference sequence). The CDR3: CATSREGSSYNEQFF. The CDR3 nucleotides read TGTGCCACCAGCAGAGAGGGGAGCTCCTACAATGAGCAGTTCTTC.